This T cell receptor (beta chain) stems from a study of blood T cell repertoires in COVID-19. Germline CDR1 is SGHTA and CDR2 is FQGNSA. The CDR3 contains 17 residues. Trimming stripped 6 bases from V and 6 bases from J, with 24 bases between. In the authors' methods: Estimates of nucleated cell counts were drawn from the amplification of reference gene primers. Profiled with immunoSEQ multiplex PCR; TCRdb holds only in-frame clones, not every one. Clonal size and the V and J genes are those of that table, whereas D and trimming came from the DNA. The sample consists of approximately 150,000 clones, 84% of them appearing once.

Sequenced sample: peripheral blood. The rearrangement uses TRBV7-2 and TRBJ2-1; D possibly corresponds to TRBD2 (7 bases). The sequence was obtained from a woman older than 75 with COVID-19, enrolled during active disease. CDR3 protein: CASRHGTGRGGLNEQFF. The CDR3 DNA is TGTGCCAGCAGACACGGAACAGGGAGGGGGGGGCTCAATGAGCAGTTCTTC.